Each of the 14 T cell receptor beta chains below was sequenced from the same sample in a study of cytomegalovirus exposure and HLA in healthy donors. 60 Vbeta and 13 Jbeta primers were used in PCR. TCRdb keeps only in-frame clones here, not all; method: immunoSEQ multiplex PCR. The sample carries about 160,000 clones, over 80% recorded once. Material for sequencing was PBMCs. Receptors were obtained from a girl aged 10-17 years in good health and CMV-seropositive.

This rearrangement joins TRBV5-8 to TRBJ2-5; 7 positions match TRBD2. Germline loops: CDR1 SGHTS, CDR2 YDEGEE. This CDR3 is built from 15 residues. The junction had 6 bases not matched to a gene; V was cut back by 2 bases and J by 2 bases. CDR3 residues: CASSFQLAHQETQYF. The CDR3 DNA is TGTGCCAGCAGCTTTCAACTAGCGCATCAAGAGACCCAGTACTTC.

The chain uses TRBV27 and TRBJ2-7; unclear D gene. V lost 6 bases and J 10 bases, leaving 16 bases between the germline ends. The CDR3 sequence is 12 residues long. Germline V gene lookup returns CDR1 MNHEY and CDR2 SMNVEV (reference sequence). DNA for the CDR3: TGTGCCAGCAGCCCGACACCCCCCGCCCAGTACTTC. It encodes CASSPTPPAQYF.

This rearrangement joins TRBV18 to TRBJ1-4, with D unresolved. The germline V gene encodes CDR1 KGHSH and CDR2 LQKENI. The CDR3 is made up of 16 amino acids. V was pared by 6 bases and J by 6 bases, with 20 bases between. CDR3 loop: CASSRLPRRADEKLFF. As DNA, the CDR3 is TGTGCCAGCTCGAGGCTCCCGCGGAGGGCTGATGAAAAACTGTTTTTT.

V is TRBV5-1 and J is TRBJ2-1; TRBD1 is a possible D gene (9 bases). Germline V lookup: CDR1 SGHRS, CDR2 YFSETQ. The CDR3 spans 22 residues. The V end lost 2 bases, the J end lost 4 bases, and 34 bases lay between the germline ends. CDR3 sequence reads: CASSFPGQGLELAVGGYNEQFF. The CDR3 DNA sequence: TGCGCCAGCAGCTTCCCGGGACAGGGATTGGAACTAGCGGTGGGGGGGTACAATGAGCAGTTCTTC. The variable domain in full, completed from reference TRBV5-1 and TRBJ2-1, reads KAGVTQTPRYLIKTRGQQVTLSCSPISGHRSVSWYQQTPGQGLQFLFEYFSETQRNKGNFPGRFSGRQFSNSRSEMNVSTLELGDSALYLCASSFPGQGLELAVGGYNEQFFGPGTRLTVL.

The chain uses TRBV7-3 and TRBJ2-2; weak D call: TRBD1 (5 bases). Germline loops: CDR1 SGHTA, CDR2 FQGTGA. The CDR3 runs to 16 residues. V lost 2 bases and J lost 4, with 14 bases in between. CDR3 in amino acids: CASSLQKGRITGELFF. DNA of the CDR3: TGTGCCAGCAGCTTACAAAAGGGGCGGATCACCGGGGAGCTGTTTTTT.

This chain uses TRBV7-2 with TRBJ2-7; 10 positions match TRBD1. Germline assignment: CDR1 SGHTA and CDR2 FQGNSA. The CDR3 extends over 15 amino acids. V was clipped by 5 bases and J by 4 bases; unmatched bases: 8. DNA of the CDR3: TGTGCCAGCAGCCAAGACAGGGGGCGCGTGTACGAGCAGTACTTC. Residues: CASSQDRGRVYEQYF.

This clone was seen a single time. The chain combines TRBV27 with TRBJ2-7, with D possibly being TRBD1 (6 bases). The CDR3 is made up of 12 amino acids. V shed 5 bases and J shed 7 bases, with 12 bases lying between them. Germline V lookup: CDR1 MNHEY, CDR2 SMNVEV (reference sequence). In DNA form, the CDR3 reads TGTGCCAGCAGTCTATGGGGGCGGGAGCAGTACTTC. Amino acid sequence: CASSLWGREQYF.

The V gene is TRBV19, the J gene TRBJ1-5; the D is unclear. The CDR3 contains 15 residues. The V end lost 7 bases, the J end lost 2 bases, and 15 bases lay between the germline ends. Germline V lookup: CDR1 LNHDA, CDR2 SQIVND (reference sequence). This CDR3 reads CASKLQVGGNQPQHF. The CDR3 nucleotides read TGTGCCAGTAAGCTCCAGGTGGGAGGCAATCAGCCCCAGCATTTT.

The rearrangement joins TRBV9 to TRBJ1-1; unclear D gene. From germline, CDR1 is SGDLS and CDR2 YYNGEE. This CDR3 is 13 amino acids long. V gave up 0 bases and J gave up 7 bases, with 10 bases separating them. The CDR3 DNA reads as TGTGCCAGCAGCGTAGAGCCAGGACTTGAAGCTTTCTTT. Protein: CASSVEPGLEAFF.

In its sample, this clone was seen a few times. The gene calls are TRBV27 and TRBJ1-1; unclear D gene. Germline V gene data show CDR1 as MNHEY and CDR2 as SMNVEV (reference sequence). The ends were cut back, 3 bases at V and 1 base at J, with 9 bases in the middle. The CDR3 consists of 14 residues. CDR3 sequence reads: CASSFRQWNTEAFF. CDR3 coding DNA: TGTGCCAGCAGTTTCAGGCAGTGGAACACTGAAGCTTTCTTT.

This chain connects TRBV6-6 to TRBJ2-1; a possible D gene is TRBD1 (5 bases). Germline-derived CDR1 and CDR2 are MNHNY and SVGAGI (reference sequence). This CDR3 contains 16 residues. Trimming left V 2 bases short and J 2 bases short, with 13 bases between. The CDR3 DNA reads TGTGCCAGCAGTTACGAGGACATTAAACCCTACAATGAGCAGTTCTTC. Its translation is CASSYEDIKPYNEQFF.

The chain carries TRBV30 and TRBJ2-1; maybe TRBD2 (6 bases). The V end was cut by 2 bases, the J end by 0 bases, with 11 bases between. In germline, CDR1 is GTSNPN, CDR2 SVGIG (reference sequence). The CDR3 loop spans 15 amino acids. Here the CDR3 DNA reads TGTGCCTGGAGTAGGGCGGGGAGCTCCTACAATGAGCAGTTCTTC. This gives the protein CAWSRAGSSYNEQFF.

The chain employs TRBV5-4 and TRBJ1-2; a weak D match, TRBD1 (6 bases). This CDR3 comprises 15 residues. Trimming took 0 bases from V and 2 from J, leaving 11 bases between them. Germline V gene lookup returns CDR1 SGHNT and CDR2 YYREEE (reference sequence). The CDR3 loop reads CASSLADRPNYGYTF. CDR3 nucleotides: TGTGCCAGCAGCTTGGCCGACAGGCCGAACTATGGCTACACCTTC.

V usage is TRBV5-4 and J usage is TRBJ2-7, with TRBD2 matching 8 bases. V lost 4 bases and J lost 5; bases outside the gene matches: 5. The CDR3 sequence is 13 residues long. The germline gives CDR1 SGHNT, CDR2 YYREEE (reference sequence). CDR3 amino acids: CASSGTSLDEQYF. The CDR3 nucleotides read TGTGCCAGCAGCGGGACTAGTCTTGACGAGCAGTACTTC.